The 21 T cell receptor beta chains below all came from one sample that was sequenced in a study of T cells in Graves' hyperthyroidism and ophthalmopathy. Researchers amplified the TCR beta CDR3 regions from RNA transcripts. A first-round RT-PCR of the TCR CDR3 used the HTBI primer set. TCRdb independently ran MiXCR on the multiplex PCR reads; one entry per CDR3 protein. The sample records 300,000 to 500,000 distinct CDR3 sequences, about 16% being singletons. The material sequenced was blood. Receptor source: a woman aged 25 to 39 with Graves' hyperthyroidism.

The chain uses TRBV12-3 or TRBV12-4 and TRBJ1-6; D may be TRBD1 (5 bases). This CDR3 is 14 amino acids long. V dropped 6 bases and J dropped 4 bases, with 10 bases sitting between them. CDR3 amino acids: CASSPDIYNSPLHF. In DNA form, the CDR3 reads TGTGCCAGCAGCCCGGACATTTATAATTCACCCCTCCACTTT.

This clonotype was seen only a few times. The chain links TRBV10-2 to TRBJ2-5; 7 bases map to TRBD1. Looked up from germline, CDR1 is WSHSY and CDR2 is SAAADI. CDR3 size: 14 residues. V shed 6 bases and J 2 bases; nucleotides not matched to a gene: 6. This CDR3 reads CASRSTGLQETQYF. As DNA, the CDR3 is TGCGCCAGCAGGTCGACAGGGCTTCAAGAGACCCAGTACTTC.

The gene calls are TRBV29-1 and TRBJ2-3, with 8 bases matching TRBD2. The germline CDR1 and CDR2 sequences are SQVTM and ANQGSEA. The CDR3 is 13 residues long. Losses at the gene ends were 7 bases for V and 5 bases for J; bases not matched to a gene: 8. This CDR3 reads CSAKRELGDTQYF. The CDR3 DNA sequence: TGCAGCGCCAAGCGGGAGTTGGGAGATACGCAGTATTTT.

Comments on this clonotype: A much larger clone is a single base away; this may be a read error. This chain joins TRBV20-1 and TRBJ2-1, with 9 nucleotides matching TRBD2. This CDR3 has 14 amino acids. From germline, CDR1 is DFQATT and CDR2 SNEGSKA (reference sequence). CDR3 nucleotides: TGCGGTGCGGGGACTAGCTTTGGGCACAATGAGCAGTTCTTC. It yields the protein CGAGTSFGHNEQFF.

A few counts support this clonotype. The chain recombines TRBV6-1 with TRBJ1-4; D ambiguous. In germline, CDR1 is MNHNS, CDR2 SASEGT. The CDR3 totals 14 residues. Trimming shortened V by 5 bases and J by 7 bases, and 14 bases separated the two germline ends. This chain's CDR3 is CASSKLDGSEKLFF. The DNA of the CDR3 is TGTGCCAGCAGTAAACTGGACGGGAGTGAAAAACTGTTTTTT.

V and J are TRBV19 and TRBJ1-1, with D possibly matching TRBD1 (6 bases). Germline CDR1 reads LNHDA; CDR2 reads SQIVND (reference sequence). V was shortened by 3 bases and J by 3 bases, with 11 bases between the two germline ends. The CDR3 has 14 residues. The DNA for the CDR3 is TGTGCCAGTAGTATCGACAGGTTGGACACTGAAGCTTTCTTT. This gives the protein CASSIDRLDTEAFF.

This clonotype was observed many times. V usage is TRBV2 and J usage is TRBJ1-2; 7 bases are shared with TRBD1. Germline lookup yields CDR1 SNHLY and CDR2 FYNNEI. J lost 7 bases, V lost 9 bases, and 8 bases had no gene match. CDR3 length equals 12 residues. CDR3 amino acids: CASTTGTGGYTF. The CDR3 DNA is TGTGCCAGTACGACAGGGACCGGTGGCTACACCTTC. The entire variable domain, with the rest obtained from reference TRBV2 and TRBJ1-2, is as follows: EPEVTQTPSHQVTQMGQEVILRCVPISNHLYFYWYRQILGQKVEFLVSFYNNEISEKSEIFDDQFSVERPDGSNFTLKIRSTKLEDSAMYFCASTTGTGGYTFGSGTRLTVV.

This clonotype was seen ten or more times. The chain joins TRBV27 to TRBJ1-2, with D possibly being TRBD1 (5 bases). The CDR3 loop spans 15 amino acids. V dropped 4 bases and J dropped 8 bases, with 20 bases sitting between them. CDR1 and CDR2 from the germline V gene are MNHEY and SMNVEV (reference sequence). As DNA, the CDR3 is TGTGCCAGCAGTTCCAGACTCAACAGGCTAGGGGGCTACACCTTC. Its translation: CASSSRLNRLGGYTF.

At least ten counts were recorded for this clonotype. The chain uses TRBV15 and TRBJ1-5, with D tentatively TRBD1 (5 bases). Germline CDR1 LNHNV, CDR2 YYDKDF (reference sequence). V lost 5 bases, J lost 4 bases, and 9 bases lay in between. The CDR3 totals 13 residues. This CDR3 is CATSRDRNQPQHF. The CDR3 region has the DNA TGTGCCACCAGCCGGGACCGAAATCAGCCCCAGCATTTT.

The J gene is TRBJ2-3, the V gene TRBV9, with D uncertain. Germline V gives CDR1 SGDLS, CDR2 YYNGEE. The CDR3 has 13 amino acids. Trimming cost V 0 bases and J 5 bases, with 7 bases left between them. DNA of the CDR3: TGTGCCAGCAGCGTAGCGACGGGAGATACGCAGTATTTT. This translates into CASSVATGDTQYF.

This clonotype was counted a few times. The chain combines TRBV7-9 with TRBJ1-4; weak D call: TRBD1 (5 bases). This CDR3 has 14 amino acids. Trimming left V 5 bases short and J 8 bases short, with 15 bases between. The germline CDR1 and CDR2 sequences are SEHNR and FQNEAQ (reference sequence). In DNA form, the CDR3 reads TGTGCCAGCAGCCGGGGGAGGGTTAAAGAAAAACTGTTTTTT. Its protein is CASSRGRVKEKLFF. The full variable domain, its missing parts supplied by reference TRBV7-9 and TRBJ1-4, is DTGVSQNPRHKITKRGQNVTFRCDPISEHNRLYWYRQTLGQGPEFLTYFQNEAQLEKSRLLSDRFSAERPKGSFSTLEIQRTEQGDSAMYLCASSRGRVKEKLFFGSGTQLSVL.

The CDR3 nucleotides are TGTGCCATCTCAACTAGCGTAGAATACGAGCAGTACTTC. Translation: CAISTSVEYEQYF. V usage is TRBV10-3 and J usage is TRBJ2-7, with TRBD2 identical over 7 bases. V lost 8 bases and J lost 4; bases outside the gene matches: 8. The length of the CDR3 is 13 residues. CDR1 ENHRY and CDR2 SYGVKD come from the germline V gene.

This clonotype was counted a few times. With a much larger clone just one base away, this may be a read error. A read error is likely, as this CDR3 ends without the conserved phenylalanine or tryptophan. This sequence joins TRBV6-1 and TRBJ2-7; TRBD2 might be the D (6 bases). In germline, CDR1 is MNHNS, CDR2 SASEGT. V was shortened by 6 bases and J by 3 bases, with 18 bases between the two germline ends. The CDR3 is 15 residues long. For the CDR3, the DNA is TGTGCCAGCAGCCGCCCGGGACTTTTGGGCTACGAGCAGTACCTC. This translates into CASSRPGLLGYEQYL.

This clonotype was detected a few times. V gene TRBV3-1 combines with J gene TRBJ2-1; the match to TRBD2 covers 13 bases. V trimming: 2 bases; J trimming: 9 bases; junction bases outside the gene matches: 4. Germline CDR1 LGHDT, CDR2 YNNKEL (reference sequence). The CDR3 extends over 15 amino acids. CDR3 in DNA: TGTGCCAGCAGCCAAACTAGCGGGAGGGCCGGTGAGCAGTTCTTC. Translating it yields CASSQTSGRAGEQFF.

The chain employs TRBV28 and TRBJ1-1; the D is unclear. Trimming shortened V by 8 bases and J by 2 bases, and 9 bases separated the two germline ends. The CDR3 is made up of 12 amino acids. Germline V gene lookup returns CDR1 MDHEN and CDR2 SYDVKM. The CDR3, as DNA: TGTGCCAGCTGTTCACGAAACACTGAAGCTTTCTTT. Protein product: CASCSRNTEAFF.

As concerns this clonotype: One end of the junction is discordant with germline, which a read error may explain. This chain uses TRBV3-1 with TRBJ2-7, with unresolved D. Germline V gene sequence: CDR1 LGHDT, CDR2 YNNKEL (reference sequence). This CDR3 spans 14 amino acids. CDR3 residues: CASSQDTPPYEQHF. DNA for the CDR3: TGTGCCAGCAGCCAAGATACGCCCCCCTACGAGCAGCACTTC.

This clonotype was recorded many times. The V gene is TRBV18, the J gene TRBJ2-7, with 11 bases fitting TRBD2. Germline CDR1 reads KGHSH; CDR2 reads LQKENI. The CDR3 sequence is 14 residues long. Unmatched junction bases numbered 5, after V lost 6 bases and J lost 4 bases. CDR3 in DNA: TGTGCCAGCTCGAGCCTAGCGGGGGGATACGAGCAGTACTTC. The encoded protein is CASSSLAGGYEQYF.

The DNA for the CDR3 is TGCGCCAGCAGCTTACTAGGACAGGGGGCTTCTGAAGAGACCCAGTACTTC. Translation gives CASSLLGQGASEETQYF. The chain recombines TRBV5-1 with TRBJ2-5, with 11 bases aligning to TRBD1. In germline, CDR1 is SGHRS, CDR2 YFSETQ. The CDR3 runs 17 residues. V shed 2 bases and J 3 bases; nucleotides not matched to a gene: 9. The whole variable domain, filled in from reference TRBV5-1 and TRBJ2-5, reads KAGVTQTPRYLIKTRGQQVTLSCSPISGHRSVSWYQQTPGQGLQFLFEYFSETQRNKGNFPGRFSGRQFSNSRSEMNVSTLELGDSALYLCASSLLGQGASEETQYFGPGTRLLVL.

This clonotype was seen at least ten times. The chain has TRBV6-1 and TRBJ1-2; D is possibly TRBD1 (5 bases). There are 12 residues in the CDR3. CDR1 and CDR2 from the germline V gene are MNHNS and SASEGT. V was pared by 6 bases and J by 6 bases, with 11 bases between. As DNA, the CDR3 is TGTGCCAGCAGACCCACGGGGCATGGCTACACCTTC. It yields the protein CASRPTGHGYTF.

The CDR3 coding sequence is TGCAGTGCTAGCCGTGCAGGGACATATGGCTACACCTTC. It translates to CSASRAGTYGYTF. The chain couples TRBV20-1 to TRBJ1-2; D is perhaps TRBD1 (6 bases). CDR3 length: 13 amino acids. Trimming removed 3 bases at V and 5 bases at J, with 13 bases between. CDR1 DFQATT and CDR2 SNEGSKA come from the germline V gene (reference sequence).

This clonotype was counted ten times or more. The J gene is TRBJ1-4, the V gene TRBV28; 7 bases agree with TRBD1. Germline values: CDR1 MDHEN, CDR2 SYDVKM. This CDR3 has 15 residues. V gave up 3 bases and J gave up 5 bases; unmatched junction bases: 6. The CDR3 is CASSFQGEWNEKLFF. In DNA form, the CDR3 reads TGTGCCAGCAGTTTCCAGGGGGAGTGGAATGAAAAACTGTTTTTT.